This T cell receptor (beta chain) was sequenced in a study of shared clonotypes between healthy human individuals. CD45RO-negative cells were positively selected for CCR7, leaving out terminally differentiated effector memory CD45RA+ cells. Donors, without exception, were Caucasian adults residing in Nashville, Tennessee. The sorted-subset replicate PCRs were given about 200 ng DNA, which is tens of thousands of T cell genomes. How the authors handled the data: Filtering of immunoSEQ junctional sequences could not match full-length read filtering. Clones were read by immunoSEQ multiplex PCR, and TCRdb kept only the in-frame ones, dropping some. V and J calls and clone size come straight from that table; D and trimming were deduced from the DNA. This sample carries approximately 840,000 clones, around 96% of them seen once, and the ten largest clones take around 0.25%. The source of this sequence is a man aged 30 to 39 in good health. Sequencing used naive CD8+ T cells sorted from blood.

The CDR3 DNA sequence: TGTGCCAGCTCGCCTCCCACAGATACGCAGTATTTT. Residues: CASSPPTDTQYF. This chain links TRBV11-2 with TRBJ2-3; D is uncertain. V was cut by 8 bases and J by 2 bases, with 8 bases left in between. Looked up from germline, CDR1 is SGHAT and CDR2 is FQNNGV. The CDR3 covers 12 residues.